Described below is a single TCR beta chain sequence and its context. The sample originates from a study of T cell responses to AZD1222 COVID-19 vaccine. Using immunoSEQ multiplex PCR, the repertoire was profiled, and TCRdb retains in-frame clones only, with some absent. The sample yields around 130,000 clones, almost 90% seen once. The clonotype comes from an adult in good health. The sample here was peripheral blood, taken on day 0 of AZD1222 vaccination.

CDR3 bases: TGTGCCAGCAGTGATCGGGGGACAGGGAATGAAAAACTGTTTTTT. It codes for CASSDRGTGNEKLFF. V is TRBV2 and J is TRBJ1-4, with 9 bases aligning to TRBD1. The CDR3 spans 15 residues. Germline-derived CDR1 and CDR2 are SNHLY and FYNNEI. V gave up 3 bases and J gave up 5 bases; unmatched junction bases: 4.